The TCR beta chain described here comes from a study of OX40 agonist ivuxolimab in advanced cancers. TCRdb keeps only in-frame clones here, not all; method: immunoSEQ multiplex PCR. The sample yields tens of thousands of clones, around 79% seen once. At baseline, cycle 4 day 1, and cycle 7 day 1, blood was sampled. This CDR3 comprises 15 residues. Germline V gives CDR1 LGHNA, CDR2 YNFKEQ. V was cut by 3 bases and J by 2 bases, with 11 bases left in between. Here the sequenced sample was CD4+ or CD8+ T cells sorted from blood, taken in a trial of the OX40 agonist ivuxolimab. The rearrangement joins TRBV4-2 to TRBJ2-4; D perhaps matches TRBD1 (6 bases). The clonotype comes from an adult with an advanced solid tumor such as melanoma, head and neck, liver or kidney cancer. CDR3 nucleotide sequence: TGTGCCAGCAGCCAGGGAGACAGGACCAAAAACATTCAGTACTTC. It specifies CASSQGDRTKNIQYF.